Listed below are T cell receptor beta chains from one sample, sequenced in a study of beta chain features in type 1 diabetes. Clones were sequenced by immunoSEQ multiplex PCR, and TCRdb holds only the in-frame ones, with some missing. Among roughly 140,000 clones, about 50% were seen once, and the ten largest hold under 0.45%. The source material was Tregs from blood. These receptors came from a young man in good health. Both conserved end residues are part of each CDR3. D genes are given only for firm matches. Where a row states a size, it is once, few, many or the class of an expanded clone; other rows omit it.

TRBJ1-5 few NA 15 TRBV27 TGTGCCAGCAGTCCGCGGGACCTGCGGGGGCAGCCCCAGCATTTT CASSPRDLRGQPQHF
TRBJ2-3 few NA 13 TRBV9 TGTGCCAGCAGCCGCAGGGGAACAGATACGCAGTATTTT CASSRRGTDTQYF
TRBJ2-2 NA TRBD2 15 TRBV10-3 TGTGCCATAAGTGGCGGGAGAGGGAACACCGGGGAGCTGTTTTTT CAISGGRGNTGELFF
TRBJ2-7 NA NA 14 TRBV10-3 TGTGCCACCCGGCGGCCAGAAATTTTCTCCGAGCAGTACTTC CATRRPEIFSEQYF
TRBJ2-1 NA TRBD2 15 TRBV7-2 TGTGCCAGCAGCTCTAGCGGGGGCTCCTACAATGAGCAGTTCTTC CASSSSGGSYNEQFF
TRBJ1-2 few NA 17 TRBV7-2 TGTGCCAGCAGCCTTTTGATTGGGCCGGGGGGGAGCTATGGCTACACCTTC CASSLLIGPGGSYGYTF
TRBJ2-2 NA TRBD1 17 TRBV7-3 TGTGCCAGCAGCCTAACGCCCGACAGGGGGCGGACCGGGGAGCTGTTTTTT CASSLTPDRGRTGELFF
TRBJ1-2 NA TRBD1 14 TRBV7-8 TGTGCCAGCAGCTTAGACAGGGGGAGGGAAGGCTACACCTTC CASSLDRGREGYTF
TRBJ2-1 once TRBD2 15 TRBV4-1 TGCGCCAGCAGCCAAGGCGGGAGGGCCATTAATGAGCAGTTCTTC CASSQGGRAINEQFF
TRBJ2-1 NA TRBD2 13 TRBV6-5 TGTGCCAGCTCAAGCGGGAGAAGCCATGAGCAGTTCTTC CASSSGRSHEQFF
TRBJ2-1 NA TRBD2 14 TRBV29-1 TGCAGCGTTGGGGGTAGCGGGACCTACAATGAGCAGTTCTTC CSVGGSGTYNEQFF
TRBJ1-5 few NA 12 TRBV19 TGTGCCAGTTCCAGGGGCAATCAGCCCCAGCATTTT CASSRGNQPQHF
TRBJ2-3 NA TRBD2 15 TRBV7-8 TGTGCCAGCAGCGCACCGGGACTAGGTGTTCATACGCAGTATTTT CASSAPGLGVHTQYF
TRBJ2-1 few NA 16 TRBV15 TGTGCCACCAGCAGAGAACACGCGGTAGCAAACAATGAGCAGTTCTTC CATSREHAVANNEQFF
TRBJ1-3 few NA 14 TRBV5-1 TGCGCCAGCGGGCCCGGGAGCTCTGGAAACACCATATATTTT CASGPGSSGNTIYF
TRBJ2-5 few TRBD1 16 TRBV7-9 TGTGCCAGCAGCGACCGGGACAGGGGAAGACAAGAGACCCAGTACTTC CASSDRDRGRQETQYF
TRBJ1-1 few NA 11 TRBV19 TGTGCCAGTAGAACGGTTTCTGAAGCTTTCTTT CASRTVSEAFF
TRBJ1-4 NA NA 16 TRBV28 TGTGCCAGCAGTTTTTATGCGGCTGGGAGTGGGGAAAAACTGTTTTTT CASSFYAAGSGEKLFF
TRBJ2-3 few NA 14 TRBV28 TGTGCCAGCACCTTAACCCGATTCGGAGATACGCAGTATTTT CASTLTRFGDTQYF
TRBJ2-1 NA TRBD1 15 TRBV27 TGTGCCAGCAGTTCGGACAGGGTTGCCTACAATGAGCAGTTCTTC CASSSDRVAYNEQFF
TRBJ2-5 NA NA 14 TRBV6-4 TGTGCCAGAAACCTGGGGGCAGGAAAAGAGACCCAGTACTTC CARNLGAGKETQYF
TRBJ2-7 NA NA 12 TRBV5-1 TGCGCCAGCAGCTCCAGATCCTACGAGCAGTACTTC CASSSRSYEQYF
TRBJ2-7 few TRBD1 13 TRBV7-2 TGTGCCAGCAGCTTCGGGACAGGGGACTACCCGTACTTC CASSFGTGDYPYF
TRBJ1-2 NA NA 11 TRBV29-1 TGCAGCGCCTTGGGCCTCTATGGCTACACCTTC CSALGLYGYTF
TRBJ1-2 NA TRBD1 11 TRBV20-1 TGCAGTGCTAGACAGGGGGATGGCTACACCTTC CSARQGDGYTF
TRBJ2-7 NA TRBD1 15 TRBV5-1 TGCGCCAGCAGCTTCCGGACAGGCACCCCGGCCGAGCAGTACTTC CASSFRTGTPAEQYF
TRBJ2-7 NA TRBD1 13 TRBV19 TGTGCCAGTAGAGGGACAGGGGACTACGAGCAGTACTTC CASRGTGDYEQYF
TRBJ1-3 few NA 13 TRBV10-3 TGTGCCATCAGTGAGTTACAGGGATACACCATATATTTT CAISELQGYTIYF
TRBJ1-5 NA NA 13 TRBV27 TGTGCCAGCAGTACAGGGTTGGATCAGCCCCAGCATTTT CASSTGLDQPQHF
TRBJ1-2 few NA 14 TRBV9 TGTGCCAGCAGCGTAGGGGGGCCCGGCTATGGCTACACCTTC CASSVGGPGYGYTF
TRBJ1-2 NA NA 16 TRBV27 TGTGCCAGCAGTCTCCGCGGGGTCCGTTCTCTCTATGGCTACACCTTC CASSLRGVRSLYGYTF
TRBJ2-7 few TRBD2 15 TRBV7-2 TGTGCCAGCACCATCGGACTAGCGGGAGCGTACGAGCAGTACTTC CASTIGLAGAYEQYF
TRBJ1-4 NA NA 14 TRBV5-1 TGCGCCAGCAGGCCGTCCGCGCAGGTTGAAAAACTGTTTTTT CASRPSAQVEKLFF
TRBJ2-2 NA TRBD1 15 TRBV6-1 TGTGCCAGCAGTGAATCCCAGGGGGCGAACGGGGAGCTGTTTTTT CASSESQGANGELFF
TRBJ1-2 NA NA 12 TRBV6-1 TGTGCCAGCAGTGCGTGGGGCTCGGGCTACACCTTC CASSAWGSGYTF
TRBJ1-2 NA NA 13 TRBV7-2 TGTGCCAGCAGCGCGAGAGGGCGCCGAGGCTACACCTTC CASSARGRRGYTF
TRBJ2-5 NA NA 13 TRBV7-2 TGTGCCAGCAGCCCTAGAATCCAAGAGACCCAGTACTTC CASSPRIQETQYF
TRBJ2-5 NA TRBD2 15 TRBV7-2 TGTGCCAGCAGCTATAGCGGGGGGGCCTGGGAGACCCAGTACTTC CASSYSGGAWETQYF
TRBJ1-5 NA NA 13 TRBV2 TGTGCCAGCAGTGAAATGCAGGAACAGCCCCAGCATTTT CASSEMQEQPQHF
TRBJ2-3 NA NA 13 TRBV29-1 TGCAGCGTTGTCGGGGGAGGAGGGCATACGCAGTATTTT CSVVGGGGHTQYF
TRBJ1-1 NA NA 13 TRBV18 TGTGCCAGCTCACGGAGAGGACAATTAGGAGCTTTCTTT CASSRRGQLGAFF
TRBJ2-1 few NA 13 TRBV30 TGTGCCTGGACAGCTCAGGGGTACAATGAGCAGTTCTTC CAWTAQGYNEQFF
TRBJ1-5 NA TRBD1 15 TRBV2 TGTGCCAGCAGATCGGACAGGGACAGGAGTCAGCCCCAGCATTTT CASRSDRDRSQPQHF
TRBJ2-3 few TRBD1 16 TRBV7-3 TGTGCCAGCAGCCCCCTGCGGGACAGGTTCGCAGATACGCAGTATTTT CASSPLRDRFADTQYF
TRBJ2-5 NA NA 15 TRBV7-3 TGTGCCAGCAGCCTTCAAGGGGGGGGGCTCGAGACCCAGTACTTC CASSLQGGGLETQYF
TRBJ1-5 NA TRBD1 13 TRBV25-1 TGTGCCAGCAGTGCTAACAGGGGTAAGCCCCAGCATTTT CASSANRGKPQHF
TRBJ2-1 few TRBD2 14 TRBV7-2 TGTGCCAGCAGCCAATACCTGGCGGGGGATGAGCAGTTCTTC CASSQYLAGDEQFF
TRBJ2-1 NA NA 16 TRBV9 TGTGCCAGCAGCGTAGGGGCAGGGAGGTCCTACAATGAGCAGTTCTTC CASSVGAGRSYNEQFF